This T cell receptor (beta chain) was sequenced during a study of cytomegalovirus exposure and HLA in healthy donors. Looked up from germline, CDR1 is SGHKS and CDR2 is YYEKEE (reference sequence). This CDR3 has 12 amino acids. Trimming removed 4 bases from V and 6 bases from J, with 10 bases in between. The PCR contained 60 Vbeta and 13 Jbeta primers. TCRdb keeps only in-frame clones here, not all; method: immunoSEQ multiplex PCR. The sample has over 90,000 clones, around 61% seen once. The rearrangement links TRBV5-5 to TRBJ1-2; D call uncertain. Material for sequencing was PBMCs. The clonotype comes from a woman between 45 and 60 years old in good health and CMV-seronegative. The chain's CDR3 is CASSRNDNGYTF. In nucleotides, the CDR3 is TGTGCCAGCAGCCGGAACGACAATGGCTACACCTTC.